The T cell receptor beta chain described here comes from a study of blood T cells in healthy people across ages. Together with a sample-barcoded 5' primer, a J-beta primer mix was included in a second PCR lasting about 7 to 11 cycles. TCRdb fed the 5' RACE reads into MiXCR, producing one record per CDR3 protein. Here the sample spans hundreds of thousands of distinct CDR3 sequences, roughly 50% being singletons. The sequence derives from an elderly man in good health. Material for sequencing was blood.

The CDR3 DNA sequence: TGTGCCAGCAGCCCCAGACAGGGACATATCTCCTACAATGAGCAGTTCTTC. Translating it yields CASSPRQGHISYNEQFF. This chain links TRBV7-9 with TRBJ2-1; TRBD1 matches 7 bases. The CDR3 covers 17 residues. The V gene end was trimmed by 5 bases and the J gene end by 0 bases; junction bases not matched to a gene: 10. Germline V gene data show CDR1 as SEHNR and CDR2 as FQNEAQ (reference sequence).